Sequencing of this T cell receptor beta chain was carried out in a study of cytomegalovirus exposure and HLA in healthy donors. As for the study in general: Sequencing of approximately 190 million T cells in an earlier analysis found around 110 million unique TCR beta sequences. Study-level findings and limits: An analysis that was carried out later associated fewer than 20,000 TCR beta sequences with HLA alleles at 0.05 false discovery rate. Reported results showed that the classifier diagnosed cytomegalovirus status with high specificity and sensitivity.

Though nominally healthy at sampling, donors likely had unrecorded immune exposures. The PCR used 60 Vbeta and 13 Jbeta primers. Libraries were prepared by immunoSEQ multiplex PCR; TCRdb keeps only in-frame clonotypes and omits some of them. The table records around 140,000 clones, around two thirds of them present only once. Germline lookup yields CDR1 MNHNY and CDR2 SVGAGI (reference sequence). The CDR3 has 14 amino acids. V lost 3 bases to trimming and J lost 3 bases, with 11 bases between them. As concerns this clone: Its antigen is unidentified.

The chain joins TRBV6-6 to TRBJ2-5; D unclear. The source is a middle-aged woman in good health and CMV-seronegative. The sequenced material came from PBMCs. CDR3 DNA sequence: TGTGCCAGCAGTTATAATTGGTCAGAAGAGACCCAGTACTTC. Protein: CASSYNWSEETQYF.